This T cell receptor (beta chain) was identified during a study of cytomegalovirus exposure and HLA in healthy donors. Overall study: The same platform used for the 650 to 850 first-cohort repertoires was also used for the 120 or so validation repertoires, as a later analysis reported. The study, taken as a whole, reports: It was reportedly the case that the classifier diagnosed cytomegalovirus status with high specificity and sensitivity.

In the case of this clone: What it binds is not known.

Data came from immunoSEQ multiplex PCR; TCRdb stores just in-frame clones and leaves some out. The sample records more than 90,000 clones, roughly 88% being singletons. From germline, CDR1 is SGHKS and CDR2 YYEKEE (reference sequence). The CDR3 sequence is 14 residues long. V was cut by 0 bases and J by 7 bases, with 14 bases left in between. Sequenced: PBMCs. The clonotype was recovered from a man younger than 35 in good health and CMV-seronegative. V and J are TRBV5-5 and TRBJ2-7; possible D gene TRBD2, 5 bases. The CDR3 region is CASSLGGSAGEQYF. The CDR3 DNA reads TGTGCCAGCAGCTTGGGTGGTTCGGCGGGTGAGCAGTACTTC.